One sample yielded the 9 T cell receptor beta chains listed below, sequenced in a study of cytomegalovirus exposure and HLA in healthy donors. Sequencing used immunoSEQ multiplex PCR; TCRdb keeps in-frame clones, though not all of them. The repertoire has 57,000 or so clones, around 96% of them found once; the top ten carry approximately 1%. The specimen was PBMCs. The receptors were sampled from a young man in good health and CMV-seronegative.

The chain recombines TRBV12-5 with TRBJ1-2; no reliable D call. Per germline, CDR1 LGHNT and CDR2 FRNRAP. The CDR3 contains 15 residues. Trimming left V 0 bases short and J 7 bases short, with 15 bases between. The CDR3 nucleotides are TGTGCTAGTGGTTTGGTAACTGGGCAGGCGTTTGGCTACACCTTC. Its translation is CASGLVTGQAFGYTF.

CDR3 sequence reads: CASSPEAQYYEQYF. CDR3 bases: TGCGCCAGCAGCCCGGAGGCACAATACTACGAGCAGTACTTC. The gene calls are TRBV4-1 and TRBJ2-7; a possible D gene is TRBD2 (5 bases). This CDR3 comprises 14 residues. Germline CDR1 and CDR2: MGHRA and YSYEKL. V lost 4 bases and J lost 3, with 13 bases in between.

In nucleotides, the CDR3 is TGTGCCAGCAGTCCACAGAGATCCTACGAGCAGTACTTC. It is translated as CASSPQRSYEQYF. The chain has TRBV6-5 and TRBJ2-7; D not resolved. The ends were cut back, 5 bases at V and 1 base at J, with 9 bases in the middle. CDR1 MNHEY and CDR2 SVGAGI come from the germline V gene. The CDR3 covers 13 residues.

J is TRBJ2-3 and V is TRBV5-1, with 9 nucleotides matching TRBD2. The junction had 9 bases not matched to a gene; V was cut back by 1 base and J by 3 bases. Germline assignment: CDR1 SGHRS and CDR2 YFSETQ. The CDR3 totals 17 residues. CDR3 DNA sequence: TGCGCCAGCAGCTTGTGGGTAGCGGGAGCAAGAACAGATACGCAGTATTTT. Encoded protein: CASSLWVAGARTDTQYF. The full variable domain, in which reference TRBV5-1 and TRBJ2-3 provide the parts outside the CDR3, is KAGVTQTPRYLIKTRGQQVTLSCSPISGHRSVSWYQQTPGQGLQFLFEYFSETQRNKGNFPGRFSGRQFSNSRSEMNVSTLELGDSALYLCASSLWVAGARTDTQYFGPGTRLTVL.

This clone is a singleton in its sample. CDR3 sequence (DNA): TGTGCCAGCAGTGACCGCGACAGGGGGCTTGGGACTAGCCAAAACACCGGGGAGCTGTTTTTT. This gives the protein CASSDRDRGLGTSQNTGELFF. The chain links TRBV27 to TRBJ2-2; D possibly corresponds to TRBD1 (10 bases). This CDR3 contains 21 residues. CDR1 is MNHEY, CDR2 SMNVEV, per germline (reference sequence). The V end was cut by 5 bases, the J end by 2 bases, with 30 bases between.

The CDR3 region has the DNA TGTGCCAGCAGCCCCACCCTGACAGGGAGACGGGGGGAGCAGTTCTTC. Translated: CASSPTLTGRRGEQFF. The chain is built from TRBV28 and TRBJ2-1, with a tentative D call TRBD1 (7 bases). Germline lookup yields CDR1 MDHEN and CDR2 SYDVKM. The V and J ends lost 6 bases and 10 bases respectively, with 25 bases between them. The CDR3 is 16 residues long.

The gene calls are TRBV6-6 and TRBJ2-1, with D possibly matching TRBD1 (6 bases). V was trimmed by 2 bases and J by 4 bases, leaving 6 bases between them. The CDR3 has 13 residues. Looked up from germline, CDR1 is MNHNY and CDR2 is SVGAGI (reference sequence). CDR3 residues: CASSYGQYNEQFF. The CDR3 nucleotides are TGTGCCAGCAGTTACGGACAGTACAATGAGCAGTTCTTC.

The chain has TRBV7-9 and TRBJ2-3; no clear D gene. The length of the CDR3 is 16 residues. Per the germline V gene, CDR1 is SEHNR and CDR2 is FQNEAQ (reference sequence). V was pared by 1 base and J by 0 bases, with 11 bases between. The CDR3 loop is CASSLVYRVSTDTQYF. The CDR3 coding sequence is TGTGCCAGCAGCTTAGTGTACAGAGTTAGCACAGATACGCAGTATTTT.

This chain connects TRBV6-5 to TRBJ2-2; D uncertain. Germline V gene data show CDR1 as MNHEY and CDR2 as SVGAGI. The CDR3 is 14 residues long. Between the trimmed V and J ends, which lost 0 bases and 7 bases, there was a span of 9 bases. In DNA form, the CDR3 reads TGTGCCAGCAGTTACTCGGGCAGAAACGGGGAGCTGTTTTTT. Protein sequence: CASSYSGRNGELFF.